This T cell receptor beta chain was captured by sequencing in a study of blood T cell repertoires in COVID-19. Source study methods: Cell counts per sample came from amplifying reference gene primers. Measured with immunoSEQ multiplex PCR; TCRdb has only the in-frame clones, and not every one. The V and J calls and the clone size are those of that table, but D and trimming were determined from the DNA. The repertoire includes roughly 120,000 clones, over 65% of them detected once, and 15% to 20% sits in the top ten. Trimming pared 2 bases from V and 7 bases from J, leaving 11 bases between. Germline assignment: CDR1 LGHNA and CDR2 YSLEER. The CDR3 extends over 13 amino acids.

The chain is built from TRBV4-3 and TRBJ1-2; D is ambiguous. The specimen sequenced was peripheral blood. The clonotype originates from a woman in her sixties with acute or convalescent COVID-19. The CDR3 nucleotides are TGCGCCAGCAGCCAACAAGAGGGAGGTGGCTACACCTTC. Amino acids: CASSQQEGGGYTF.